Below are 22 T cell receptor beta chains sequenced from a single sample in a study of shared clonotypes between healthy human individuals. Some clones are missing from TCRdb's copy, which holds only in-frame ones; the method was immunoSEQ multiplex PCR. The sample includes a few million clones, roughly 90% seen only once; the top ten take more than 0.35%. Specimen: naive CD4+ T cells from PBMCs. Subset of the sample: CD45RA+ positively selected. Receptor source: a man aged 18 to 35 in good health. Some clones in this sample may be carry-over from other donors' samples.

This clone occurred a few times. The V and J genes are TRBV6-4 and TRBJ1-1, with TRBD1 identical over 11 bases. V was pared by 6 bases and J by 1 base, with 4 bases of the junction left unmatched. The CDR3 has 15 amino acids. CDR1 and CDR2 (germline): MRHNA, SNTAGT. The CDR3 DNA sequence: TGTGCCAGCAGAACCGGACAGGGGGCGAACACTGAAGCTTTCTTT. Residues: CASRTGQGANTEAFF.

The J gene is TRBJ1-4, the V gene TRBV5-6; weak D call: TRBD1 (6 bases). Germline CDR1 reads SGHDT; CDR2 reads YYEEEE. Trimming removed 4 bases at V and 8 bases at J, with 18 bases between. The CDR3 has 15 amino acids. The CDR3 nucleotides are TGTGCCAGCAGCCGGAAGTCGGGACATGGGGAAAAACTGTTTTTT. This sequence encodes CASSRKSGHGEKLFF.

The chain uses TRBV30 and TRBJ1-5, with TRBD1 matching over 7 bases. The V gene end was trimmed by 4 bases and the J gene end by 0 bases; junction bases not matched to a gene: 12. CDR3 size: 17 residues. Germline V gene lookup returns CDR1 GTSNPN and CDR2 SVGIG (reference sequence). The CDR3 spells CAWNPGTALHSNQPQHF. The CDR3 DNA is TGTGCCTGGAACCCCGGGACAGCCCTACATAGCAATCAGCCCCAGCATTTT.

This chain links TRBV19 with TRBJ2-5; 9 bases map to TRBD1. The germline gives CDR1 LNHDA, CDR2 SQIVND (reference sequence). V dropped 5 bases and J dropped 5; count of bases not matched to a gene: 6. The CDR3 covers 14 residues. Here the CDR3 reads CASSVQGARETQYF. CDR3 nucleotide sequence: TGTGCCAGTAGTGTACAGGGGGCCCGGGAGACCCAGTACTTC.

The chain links TRBV28 to TRBJ1-5; 10 bases are a match to TRBD1. CDR1 and CDR2 from the germline V gene are MDHEN and SYDVKM. The length of the CDR3 is 16 residues. The V gene end was trimmed by 2 bases and the J gene end by 5 bases; junction bases not matched to a gene: 6. Here the CDR3 DNA reads TGTGCCAGCAGTTTACAGGGACAGGGGTCTCATCAGCCCCAGCATTTT. Residues: CASSLQGQGSHQPQHF. Drawing the rest from reference TRBV28 and TRBJ1-5, the complete variable domain is DVKVTQSSRYLVKRTGEKVFLECVQDMDHENMFWYRQDPGLGLRLIYFSYDVKMKEKGDIPEGYSVSREKKERFSLILESASTNQTSMYLCASSLQGQGSHQPQHFGDGTRLSIL.

The genes are TRBV6-6 and TRBJ2-2, with TRBD1 identical over 8 bases. Per germline, CDR1 MNHNY and CDR2 SVGAGI (reference sequence). The CDR3 is made up of 16 amino acids. With 7 bases clipped from V and 5 bases from J, the junction kept 12 bases outside the gene matches. CDR3 sequence: CASILLTGGRTGELFF. The DNA of the CDR3 is TGTGCCAGCATACTACTAACAGGGGGAAGGACCGGGGAGCTGTTTTTT.

Notes on this clone: The sample holds other DNA sequences that translate to the same CDR3. The chain joins TRBV5-1 to TRBJ2-7; D gene unclear. Trimming shortened V by 3 bases and J by 2 bases, and 9 bases separated the two germline ends. The germline CDR1 and CDR2 sequences are SGHRS and YFSETQ. This CDR3 is built from 13 residues. CDR3 loop: CASSSGTAYEQYF. CDR3 coding DNA: TGCGCCAGCAGCTCGGGCACGGCCTACGAGCAGTACTTC.

In regard to this clone: Other DNA variants within this sample encode the same CDR3. The chain joins TRBV2 to TRBJ2-3, with 9 bases lining up with TRBD1. CDR3 length: 13 residues. With 8 bases clipped from V and 1 base from J, the junction kept 1 base outside the gene matches. Germline V gene sequence: CDR1 SNHLY, CDR2 FYNNEI. The CDR3 reads CASRDRGTDTQYF. The CDR3 nucleotides are TGTGCCAGCCGGGACAGGGGCACAGATACGCAGTATTTT.

This clone was seen a handful of times. The chain recombines TRBV5-1 with TRBJ2-2, with D perhaps TRBD2 (5 bases). The germline V and J ends were trimmed by 0 bases and 3 bases, with 6 bases remaining between them. The CDR3 totals 14 residues. The germline V gene encodes CDR1 SGHRS and CDR2 YFSETQ. The DNA of the CDR3 is TGCGCCAGCAGCTTGGCGGAGGACACCGGGGAGCTGTTTTTT. This codes for CASSLAEDTGELFF.

V is TRBV9 and J is TRBJ2-7; D might be TRBD1 (6 bases). The CDR3 is 14 residues long. V shed 2 bases and J shed 0 bases, with 9 bases lying between them. The germline V gene encodes CDR1 SGDLS and CDR2 YYNGEE. The CDR3 nucleotides read TGTGCCAGCAGCGTGCAGGACAGCTCCTACGAGCAGTACTTC. It codes for CASSVQDSSYEQYF.

The J gene is TRBJ2-1, the V gene TRBV28; tentatively, D is TRBD2 (6 bases). The CDR3 contains 19 residues. Trimming removed 5 bases from V and 2 bases from J, with 25 bases in between. In germline, CDR1 is MDHEN, CDR2 SYDVKM. CDR3 nucleotide sequence: TGTGCCAGCAGTCCGGGACTCCGGACGGAGACTATTGCCTACAATGAGCAGTTCTTC. This sequence encodes CASSPGLRTETIAYNEQFF.

A note on this clone: One end of the junction is discordant with germline, which a read error may explain. The V call is TRBV7-9, the J call TRBJ2-2; 7 bases match TRBD2. The CDR3 length is 13 residues. Germline loops: CDR1 SEHNR, CDR2 FQNEAQ (reference sequence). CDR3 loop: CASSLAGLAERIF. The CDR3 region has the DNA TGTGCCAGCAGCTTAGCGGGGCTAGCGGAACGAATATTT.

About this clone: This CDR3 is also generated by other DNA sequences in the sample. The CDR3 DNA reads TGCGCCAGCAGCTCGAAATACGAGCAGTACTTC. Residues: CASSSKYEQYF. The V call is TRBV5-1, the J call TRBJ2-7; D is unclear. Between the trimmed V and J ends, which lost 3 bases and 4 bases, there was a span of 5 bases. Looked up from germline, CDR1 is SGHRS and CDR2 is YFSETQ. This CDR3 comprises 11 residues.

For this clone: Other DNA sequences from this sample encode an identical CDR3 as well. The chain employs TRBV18 and TRBJ1-1; unclear D gene. V lost 3 bases to trimming and J lost 1 base, with 6 bases between them. Germline CDR1 reads KGHSH; CDR2 reads LQKENI. This CDR3 region has 13 residues. The CDR3 loop is CASSPLRNTEAFF. CDR3 bases: TGTGCCAGCTCACCTCTGAGGAACACTGAAGCTTTCTTT.

This clone appeared a single time. The chain is built from TRBV9 and TRBJ2-2; D possibly uses TRBD1 or TRBD2 (5 bases each). The CDR3 contains 16 residues. Between the trimmed V and J ends, which lost 5 bases and 4 bases, there was a span of 18 bases. Germline lookup yields CDR1 SGDLS and CDR2 YYNGEE. CDR3 coding DNA: TGTGCCAGCAGACCGACCGGGACCCTGAGCACCGGGGAGCTGTTTTTT. This codes for CASRPTGTLSTGELFF.

CDR3 DNA sequence: TGTGCCTGGAGTGCGCCCGGCATGGGCTATGGCTACACCTTC. It translates to CAWSAPGMGYGYTF. This chain connects TRBV30 to TRBJ1-2, with D uncertain. The CDR3 totals 14 residues. Trimming removed 1 base from V and 4 bases from J, with 13 bases in between. Looked up from germline, CDR1 is GTSNPN and CDR2 is SVGIG (reference sequence).

The genes are TRBV19 and TRBJ1-1; TRBD1 agrees at 9 bases. From germline, CDR1 is LNHDA and CDR2 SQIVND (reference sequence). There are 14 residues in the CDR3. With 5 bases clipped from V and 7 bases from J, the junction kept 8 bases outside the gene matches. CDR3 sequence reads: CASSFPGTGIEAFF. In DNA, the CDR3 is TGTGCCAGTAGTTTTCCCGGGACAGGGATTGAAGCTTTCTTT.

The J gene is TRBJ2-1, the V gene TRBV5-1; possible D gene TRBD2, 6 bases. CDR3 length equals 16 residues. The ends were cut back, 4 bases at V and 1 base at J, with 15 bases in the middle. Germline CDR1 SGHRS, CDR2 YFSETQ. The CDR3 DNA reads TGCGCCAGCAGCCCCATGGCGGGGAATTCCTACAATGAGCAGTTCTTC. This translates into CASSPMAGNSYNEQFF.

Concerning this clone itself: This sample also contains other DNA sequences that code for the same CDR3. The rearrangement uses TRBV29-1 and TRBJ1-1; possibly TRBD1 for D (6 bases). V was pared by 6 bases and J by 6 bases, with 11 bases between. Germline-derived CDR1 and CDR2 are SQVTM and ANQGSEA. The CDR3 is made up of 11 amino acids. In DNA, the CDR3 is TGCAGCGTCAGTAGGGGGGCTGAAGCTTTCTTT. Protein: CSVSRGAEAFF.

This chain's CDR3 is CSVYLAGGGTDTQYF. CDR3 coding DNA: TGCAGCGTCTACCTAGCGGGAGGAGGCACAGATACGCAGTATTTT. The chain joins TRBV29-1 to TRBJ2-3; TRBD2 agrees at 11 bases. V shed 6 bases and J 1 base; nucleotides not matched to a gene: 6. CDR1 SQVTM and CDR2 ANQGSEA come from the germline V gene. CDR3 size: 15 residues.

The rearrangement links TRBV5-4 to TRBJ2-2, with 11 bases that match TRBD1. The germline gives CDR1 SGHNT, CDR2 YYREEE (reference sequence). V was pared by 6 bases and J by 6 bases, with 7 bases of the junction left unmatched. This CDR3 has 15 amino acids. CDR3 DNA: TGTGCCAGCATGCGGACAGGGGGCGTCGCCGGGGAGCTGTTTTTT. Its protein is CASMRTGGVAGELFF.

This clone came up a few times. This rearrangement joins TRBV4-1 to TRBJ1-5; TRBD1 aligns across 7 bases. Germline V gene sequence: CDR1 MGHRA, CDR2 YSYEKL. The J segment lost 3 bases and the V segment lost 4 bases, leaving 6 bases of the junction unmatched. This CDR3 is 15 amino acids long. The CDR3 is CASSPGGTVNQPQHF. CDR3 bases: TGCGCCAGCAGCCCGGGAGGGACAGTCAATCAGCCCCAGCATTTT.